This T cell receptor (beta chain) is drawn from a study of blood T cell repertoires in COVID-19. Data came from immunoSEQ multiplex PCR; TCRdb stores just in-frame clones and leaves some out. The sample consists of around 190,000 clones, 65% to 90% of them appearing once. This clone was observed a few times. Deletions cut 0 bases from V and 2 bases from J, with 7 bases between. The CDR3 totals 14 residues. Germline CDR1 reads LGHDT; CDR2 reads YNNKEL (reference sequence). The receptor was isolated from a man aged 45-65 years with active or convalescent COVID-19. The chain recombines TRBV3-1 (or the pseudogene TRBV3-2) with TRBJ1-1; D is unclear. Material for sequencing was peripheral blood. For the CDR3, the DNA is TGTGCCAGCAGCCAAGATGGTAGTAACACTGAAGCTTTCTTT. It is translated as CASSQDGSNTEAFF.